The 27 T cell receptor beta chains given below trace back to one sample, sequenced in a study of glioma-infiltrating T cells after dendritic cell vaccination. The protocol was immunoSEQ multiplex PCR, while the TCRdb copy is restricted to in-frame clones and leaves out a portion. Seen here are about 95,000 clones, roughly 84% observed once, and the top ten hold about 2.9%. The source was blood, collected before dendritic cell vaccination. Receptor source: a human donor with glioblastoma.

This rearrangement joins TRBV19 to TRBJ2-1; 9 bases map to TRBD2. In germline, CDR1 is LNHDA, CDR2 SQIVND (reference sequence). The CDR3 runs to 16 residues. The trim removed 5 bases at V and 8 bases at J, leaving 13 bases unmatched. Here the CDR3 DNA reads TGTGCCAGTAGTCCACTAGCGGGCCCTTCGACGGATGAGCAGTTCTTC. Protein sequence: CASSPLAGPSTDEQFF.

The chain is built from TRBV5-1 and TRBJ1-1, with D perhaps TRBD1 (6 bases). Germline values: CDR1 SGHRS, CDR2 YFSETQ. Trimming took off 7 bases at V and 3 bases at J, with 19 bases between the two ends. CDR3 length: 15 amino acids. This CDR3 is CASSTYRVTDTEAFF. CDR3 DNA: TGCGCCAGCTCTACTTACAGGGTGACGGACACTGAAGCTTTCTTT.

The chain recombines TRBV9 with TRBJ2-3; 8 positions agree with TRBD2. Germline CDR1 reads SGDLS; CDR2 reads YYNGEE. The CDR3 is made up of 15 amino acids. J lost 2 bases, V lost 3 bases, and 5 bases had no gene match. CDR3 in amino acids: CASSAGGAPTDTQYF. The CDR3 DNA reads as TGTGCCAGCAGCGCCGGGGGGGCCCCCACAGATACGCAGTATTTT.

This chain joins TRBV25-1 and TRBJ2-1, with 8 bases matching TRBD2. The length of the CDR3 is 17 residues. V gave up 2 bases and J gave up 7 bases; unmatched junction bases: 13. CDR1 MGHDK and CDR2 SYGVNS come from the germline V gene. The CDR3 coding sequence is TGTGCCAGCAGTGAACGAGCCGGGAGGGCTGCGGAGAATGAGCAGTTCTTC. It codes for CASSERAGRAAENEQFF.

The rearrangement links TRBV6-1 to TRBJ1-2; no clear D. The CDR3 has 15 residues. The V gene lost 0 bases and the J gene lost 4 bases, with 12 bases spanning the gap. Germline values: CDR1 MNHNS, CDR2 SASEGT. In nucleotides, the CDR3 is TGTGCCAGCAGTGAAGCGAGGGCCGCCTTCTATGGCTACACCTTC. It encodes CASSEARAAFYGYTF.

The chain is built from TRBV27 and TRBJ1-1; 7 nucleotides align to TRBD1. V lost 3 bases to trimming and J lost 4 bases; unmatched junction nucleotides: 8. Germline V lookup: CDR1 MNHEY, CDR2 SMNVEV (reference sequence). This CDR3 has 15 amino acids. The CDR3 DNA reads TGTGCCAGCAGTTTCTCGGAGAGGGGGCTCACTGAAGCTTTCTTT. This gives the protein CASSFSERGLTEAFF.

The chain uses TRBV6-6 and TRBJ2-1; TRBD2 matches at 7 bases. J gave up 4 bases and V 8 bases, and 5 bases lay outside the gene matches. CDR3 length: 13 amino acids. CDR1 MNHNY and CDR2 SVGAGI come from the germline V gene (reference sequence). The CDR3 DNA sequence: TGTGCCAGCGGGGAGGGGCAATACAATGAGCAGTTCTTC. It yields the protein CASGEGQYNEQFF.

This rearrangement joins TRBV6-5 to TRBJ1-2, with D perhaps TRBD1 (5 bases). The V end was cut by 2 bases, the J end by 2 bases, with 12 bases between. Per the germline V gene, CDR1 is MNHEY and CDR2 is SVGAGI. The length of the CDR3 is 15 residues. The DNA of the CDR3 is TGTGCCAGCAGTTACAGGGCAGGGAACAACTATGGCTACACCTTC. This translates into CASSYRAGNNYGYTF.

V is TRBV11-2 and J is TRBJ1-1; D is perhaps TRBD1 (6 bases). Trimming took off 1 base at V and 4 bases at J, with 19 bases between the two ends. The length of the CDR3 is 17 residues. Looked up from germline, CDR1 is SGHAT and CDR2 is FQNNGV. In DNA, the CDR3 is TGTGCCAGCAGCTTAGTATCTCCGCAGGGGTACGGCACTGAAGCTTTCTTT. Protein product: CASSLVSPQGYGTEAFF.

This clone has only one observation. V gene TRBV21-1 combines with J gene TRBJ2-1; TRBD2 is the table's D call, not checked against the DNA. TRBV21-1 is a listed pseudogene. This CDR3 spans 19 amino acids. The CDR3 coding sequence is TGTGCCAGCGGACCCTCTCGACGGAGAGGACTAGCGGGATACAATGAGCAGTTCTTC. It yields the protein CASGPSRRRGLAGYNEQFF.

The gene calls are TRBV6-5 and TRBJ1-2, with D perhaps matching TRBD1 (6 bases). CDR1 is MNHEY and CDR2 is SVGAGI in the germline V gene. V was shortened by 7 bases and J by 0 bases, with 12 bases between the two germline ends. This CDR3 is built from 14 residues. The chain's CDR3 is CASTPTGPNYGYTF. The CDR3 DNA follows: TGTGCCAGCACCCCCACAGGGCCTAACTATGGCTACACCTTC.

This chain links TRBV6-6 with TRBJ2-7, with a weak D call TRBD1 (6 bases). V lost 6 bases and J lost 0, with 15 bases in between. The CDR3 is 15 residues long. Germline loops: CDR1 MNHNY, CDR2 SVGAGI (reference sequence). In DNA form, the CDR3 reads TGTGCCAGCAGCCCACAGGGTACGATCTCCTACGAGCAGTACTTC. It yields the protein CASSPQGTISYEQYF.

The genes are TRBV19 and TRBJ2-7; 11 bases are shared with TRBD2. V lost 5 bases, J lost 7 bases, and 10 bases stayed unmatched. Germline CDR1 LNHDA, CDR2 SQIVND (reference sequence). The CDR3 consists of 15 residues. In DNA, the CDR3 is TGTGCCAGTAGTTTAGCGGGAGGGCCGCAAGTAGAGCAGTACTTC. Its translation: CASSLAGGPQVEQYF.

The chain uses TRBV27 and TRBJ2-1, with TRBD2 as a possible D gene (7 bases). CDR3 length: 15 amino acids. Germline loops: CDR1 MNHEY, CDR2 SMNVEV (reference sequence). V lost 3 bases and J 9 bases, leaving 18 bases between the germline ends. The CDR3 spells CASSFGGGGKGEQFF. The CDR3 DNA is TGTGCCAGCAGTTTCGGAGGGGGAGGGAAAGGTGAGCAGTTCTTC.

CDR3 sequence reads: CASSQVPAGGLLSSYNEQFF. DNA for the CDR3: TGTGCCAGCAGCCAAGTTCCTGCGGGGGGCCTTTTAAGCTCCTACAATGAGCAGTTCTTC. The chain links TRBV4-2 to TRBJ2-1, with TRBD2 matching 8 bases. The CDR3 contains 20 residues. Germline trimming cut 1 base from V and 0 bases from J; bases unmatched to any gene: 14. Germline V CDR1 and CDR2: LGHNA, YNFKEQ.

This chain connects TRBV6-5 to TRBJ2-1; 10 bases are shared with TRBD2. Germline assignment: CDR1 MNHEY and CDR2 SVGAGI. This CDR3 is built from 15 residues. The V and J ends lost 6 bases and 5 bases, in that order; junction bases with no gene match: 7. The CDR3 reads CASSRASGRNNEQFF. CDR3 DNA: TGTGCCAGCAGCCGTGCTAGCGGGAGAAACAATGAGCAGTTCTTC.

This clone came up a few times. The chain employs TRBV10-3 and TRBJ2-1; perhaps TRBD2 as D (6 bases). The CDR3 is 16 residues long. CDR1 is ENHRY and CDR2 is SYGVKD in the germline V gene. V shed 2 bases and J shed 5 bases, with 16 bases lying between them. The CDR3 DNA sequence: TGTGCCATCAGTGAGGTTGGTGGAGGACTAAACAATGAGCAGTTCTTC. It specifies CAISEVGGGLNNEQFF.

The sample holds many counts of this clone. This chain joins TRBV4-3 and TRBJ1-3; D is ambiguous. The CDR3 covers 15 residues. Germline CDR1 is LGHNA and CDR2 is YSLEER. Trimming removed 1 base at V and 0 bases at J, with 7 bases between. The CDR3 region is CASSQGGSSGNTIYF. The CDR3 nucleotides read TGCGCCAGCAGCCAAGGAGGGTCCTCTGGAAACACCATATATTTT.

The chain is built from TRBV5-1 and TRBJ1-5; TRBD1 might be the D (6 bases). The CDR3 loop spans 15 amino acids. Germline CDR1 is SGHRS and CDR2 is YFSETQ. V was cut by 0 bases and J by 5 bases, with 12 bases left in between. CDR3 amino acids: CASSLEAGGHQPQHF. The CDR3 DNA reads as TGCGCCAGCAGCTTGGAAGCTGGGGGCCATCAGCCCCAGCATTTT.

V gene TRBV25-1 combines with J gene TRBJ2-3, with a weak D call TRBD2 (5 bases). The CDR3 length is 11 residues. In germline, CDR1 is MGHDK, CDR2 SYGVNS. V lost 4 bases to trimming and J lost 6 bases, with 5 bases between them. The chain's CDR3 is CASSGGDTQYF. The CDR3, as DNA: TGTGCCAGCAGTGGAGGGGATACGCAGTATTTT.

The rearrangement joins TRBV6-1 to TRBJ2-7; 15 bases line up with TRBD2. J was trimmed by 0 bases and V by 2 bases; bases with no gene match: 14. CDR3 length: 21 residues. Germline V gives CDR1 MNHNS, CDR2 SASEGT. DNA of the CDR3: TGTGCCAGCAGTGAATGGCCCGTGGGACTAGCGGGGGGCTACCCCTCCTACGAGCAGTACTTC. The encoded protein is CASSEWPVGLAGGYPSYEQYF.

The chain is built from TRBV6-1 and TRBJ1-2; TRBD1 is a possible D gene (6 bases). CDR3 length: 16 residues. V was cut by 4 bases and J by 2 bases, with 17 bases left in between. Germline CDR1 MNHNS, CDR2 SASEGT. In nucleotides, the CDR3 is TGTGCCAGCAGTGCGAACAGGGCCCGACCCAACTATGGCTACACCTTC. Amino acid sequence: CASSANRARPNYGYTF.

This sequence joins TRBV2 and TRBJ1-1, with 9 bases lining up with TRBD1. Per the germline V gene, CDR1 is SNHLY and CDR2 is FYNNEI. The CDR3 totals 12 residues. The J segment lost 3 bases and the V segment lost 9 bases, leaving 2 bases of the junction unmatched. CDR3 region: CASRTGDTEAFF. CDR3 nucleotide sequence: TGTGCCAGTCGGACAGGGGACACTGAAGCTTTCTTT.

This clone was seen just once. The chain couples TRBV7-2 to TRBJ1-1, with D possibly being TRBD1 (5 bases). Germline lookup yields CDR1 SGHTA and CDR2 FQGNSA. The CDR3 sequence is 13 residues long. Trimming left V 3 bases short and J 8 bases short, with 13 bases between. The CDR3 DNA sequence: TGTGCCAGCAGCTTTAGACAGTCCCGGGAAGCTTTCTTT. Translation gives CASSFRQSREAFF. Full variable domain (missing parts from reference TRBV7-2 and TRBJ1-1): GAGVSQSPSNKVTEKGKDVELRCDPISGHTALYWYRQSLGQGLEFLIYFQGNSAPDKSGLPSDRFSAERTGGSVSTLTIQRTQQEDSAVYLCASSFRQSREAFFGQGTRLTVV.

The chain links TRBV20-1 to TRBJ1-4, with D unresolved. Germline loops: CDR1 DFQATT, CDR2 SNEGSKA (reference sequence). The V end lost 5 bases, the J end lost 6 bases, and 4 bases lay between the germline ends. This CDR3 region has 10 residues. The CDR3 spells CSAADEKLFF. The CDR3 bases are TGCAGTGCTGCGGATGAAAAACTGTTTTTT.

The chain uses TRBV5-1 and TRBJ2-1; 10 bases align to TRBD2. After removal of 4 bases from V and 0 bases from J, the junction contained 13 bases not matched to a gene. Per germline, CDR1 SGHRS and CDR2 YFSETQ. The CDR3 runs to 19 residues. CDR3: CASSRAGTSETSSYNEQFF. In DNA, the CDR3 is TGCGCCAGCAGCCGCGCCGGGACTAGCGAAACGAGCTCCTACAATGAGCAGTTCTTC.

The chain recombines TRBV7-9 with TRBJ2-1; TRBD1 aligns across 7 bases. The CDR3 sequence is 14 residues long. J lost 4 bases, V lost 8 bases, and 8 bases had no gene match. Germline lookup yields CDR1 SEHNR and CDR2 FQNEAQ (reference sequence). The DNA of the CDR3 is TGTGCCAGCGTGGAGACAGGGTTTTACAATGAGCAGTTCTTC. Translated, it gives CASVETGFYNEQFF.